Sequencing of this T cell receptor beta chain was carried out in a study of blood T cell repertoires in COVID-19. Germline V gene lookup returns CDR1 MNHEY and CDR2 SMNVEV (reference sequence). The J segment lost 3 bases and the V segment lost 5 bases, leaving 12 bases of the junction unmatched. The CDR3 runs to 16 residues. Measured with immunoSEQ multiplex PCR; TCRdb has only the in-frame clones, and not every one. Of around 56,000 clones in the sample, approximately 80% are singletons; the top ten hold about 7.1%. The sequence came from a man aged 55 to 70 with acute or convalescent COVID-19. Sequenced: peripheral blood. This chain joins TRBV27 and TRBJ2-7; 8 nucleotides line up with TRBD1. CDR3 in DNA: TGTGCCAGCAGTCCCCGCGGACAGGGTAGGAACTACGAGCAGTACTTC. This encodes CASSPRGQGRNYEQYF.